These T cell receptor beta chains were read from a single sample in a study of cytomegalovirus exposure and HLA in healthy donors. Sequenced by immunoSEQ multiplex PCR; TCRdb stores in-frame clones only, minus some. In the table there are roughly 180,000 clones, more than 70% of which are singletons. Sequenced: PBMCs. The receptors originated from a woman between 50 and 59 years old in good health and CMV-seropositive. CDR3s include the opening cysteine and the closing phenylalanine or tryptophan.

J	V	CDR3
TRBJ1-4	TRBV30	CAWSSSPNEKLFF
TRBJ2-5	TRBV7-6	CASSRQGVPRETQYF
TRBJ2-3	TRBV11-3	CASSLERGSTDTQYF
TRBJ2-2	TRBV9	CASSGTTGLSTGELFF
TRBJ1-5	TRBV4-1	CASSQEAGVGQPQHF
TRBJ2-2	TRBV10-3	CAIGTSGRAGTGELFF
TRBJ2-2	TRBV6-1	CASIYGENTGELFF
TRBJ1-3	TRBV6-6	CASSQGQVGNTIYF
TRBJ2-1	TRBV11-2	CASSLVPQLLGSEQFF
TRBJ1-4	TRBV5-1	CASSVLNAGEGEKLFF
TRBJ1-2	TRBV27	CASSPWPGGEGYTF
TRBJ1-3	TRBV19	CASSIGGESGNTIYF
TRBJ2-3	TRBV10-3	CAITSTSGRVGTQYF
TRBJ1-4	TRBV2	CASSGQGATNEKLFF
TRBJ2-3	TRBV7-2	CASSPSRDRYTDTQYF
TRBJ1-2	TRBV5-6	CASSDIGLTLTNYGYTF
TRBJ2-1	TRBV19	CASSNSGLEGDNEQFF
TRBJ2-3	TRBV9	CASSVVRGSDTQYF
TRBJ2-3	TRBV4-1	CASSQGSSQGASGTDTQYF
TRBJ2-2	TRBV4-3	CASSQDRRANTGELFF
TRBJ2-5	TRBV7-2	CASSTQEVGTQYF
TRBJ1-1	TRBV10-3	CAISGQVNTEAFF
TRBJ1-2	TRBV9	CASSVVGGGSNYGYTF
TRBJ2-1	TRBV9	CASSVGTKRPNEQFF
TRBJ1-3	TRBV7-9	CASSAGWLSGNTIYF
TRBJ2-7	TRBV10-3	CAISGGGSYEQYF
TRBJ2-7	TRBV10-3	CAISDGYEQYF
TRBJ2-3	TRBV9	CASSRLAGITDTQYF
TRBJ1-2	TRBV27	CASKSPGNYGYTF
TRBJ2-2	TRBV10-3	CAISATNTGELFF